Below are 17 T cell receptor beta chains sequenced from a single sample in a study of radiotherapy plus CTLA-4 blockade in lung cancer (dated by TCRdb to between 2017 and 2018). The library relied on the immunoSEQ multiplex PCR assay. TCRdb mirrors the immuneACCESS table, restricted to in-frame sequences. Some clones are absent from its copies; in checked studies, under half trace to an unresolved V gene, and the reason for the others is unknown. In this sample the table shows about 77,000 clones, approximately 73% of which occur a single time. The top ten clonotypes cover approximately 10% of the sample. The material sequenced was peripheral blood, taken from a patient treated with radiotherapy plus ipilimumab. The receptors shown here come from a human donor with non-small cell lung cancer whose response to radiotherapy plus ipilimumab could not be evaluated.

This clone turned up a few times. The chain carries TRBV4-3 and TRBJ1-3; a weak D match, TRBD1 (5 bases). The V gene lost 1 base and the J gene lost 4 bases, with 11 bases spanning the gap. The germline V gene has CDR1 LGHNA and CDR2 YSLEER. The CDR3 runs to 15 residues. The CDR3 spells CASSQGSGPGNTIYF. The CDR3 DNA reads TGCGCCAGCAGCCAAGGATCAGGGCCCGGAAACACCATATATTTT.

The chain uses TRBV11-2 and TRBJ2-2; 12 nucleotides align to TRBD2. Germline lookup yields CDR1 SGHAT and CDR2 FQNNGV. CDR3 length: 17 amino acids. The V segment lost 4 bases and the J segment 6 bases; nucleotides outside the gene matches: 9. The CDR3: CASSSNLRTSGAGELFF. The CDR3 region has the DNA TGTGCCAGCAGCTCAAATTTGAGGACTAGCGGGGCCGGGGAGCTGTTTTTT. Full variable domain (rest looked up from reference TRBV11-2 and TRBJ2-2): EAGVAQSPRYKIIEKRQSVAFWCNPISGHATLYWYQQILGQGPKLLIQFQNNGVVDDSQLPKDRFSAERLKGVDSTLKIQPAKLEDSAVYLCASSSNLRTSGAGELFFGEGSRLTVL.

V usage is TRBV6-5 and J usage is TRBJ2-5; the match to TRBD2 covers 7 bases. CDR1 is MNHEY, CDR2 SVGAGI, per germline. J lost 4 bases, V lost 2 bases, and 7 bases had no gene match. The CDR3 runs 15 residues. The CDR3 sequence is CASSYLQRGGETQYF. CDR3 DNA sequence: TGTGCCAGCAGTTACCTTCAGCGGGGAGGAGAGACCCAGTACTTC.

This clone was found a few times. The CDR3 nucleotides read TGTGCCAGCAGCCTCGGACAGGGATGGGATGAAAAACTGTTTTTT. It encodes CASSLGQGWDEKLFF. The V call is TRBV5-8, the J call TRBJ1-4, with 8 bases fitting TRBD1. Trimming removed 4 bases from V and 6 bases from J; junction bases left unmatched: 8. The CDR3 has 15 amino acids. Germline-derived CDR1 and CDR2 are SGHTS and YDEGEE.

J is TRBJ2-2 and V is TRBV4-2; 7 bases agree with TRBD1. V trimming: 1 base; J trimming: 0 bases; junction bases outside the gene matches: 2. Per germline, CDR1 LGHNA and CDR2 YNFKEQ. The CDR3 loop spans 16 amino acids. CDR3 residues: CASSQVGQTNTGELFF. The CDR3 nucleotides read TGTGCCAGCAGCCAAGTGGGACAGACGAACACCGGGGAGCTGTTTTTT.

The chain links TRBV19 to TRBJ2-3; TRBD2 matches 8 bases. CDR3 length: 14 amino acids. With 10 bases clipped from V and 0 bases from J, the junction kept 6 bases outside the gene matches. The germline CDR1 and CDR2 sequences are LNHDA and SQIVND (reference sequence). CDR3 nucleotides: TGTGCCACCAATTCGGGGGGGAGCACAGATACGCAGTATTTT. This translates into CATNSGGSTDTQYF.

This clone is a singleton in its sample. The rearrangement joins TRBV11-3 to TRBJ2-7, with a weak D call TRBD1 (6 bases). Germline values: CDR1 SGHNT, CDR2 YENEEA. The CDR3 covers 16 residues. Between the trimmed V and J ends, which lost 6 bases and 1 base, there was a span of 19 bases. The CDR3 bases are TGTGCCAGCAGTTCAGAAAGACAGGTGGAGTCCTACGAGCAGTACTTC. Protein product: CASSSERQVESYEQYF.

The genes are TRBV4-2 and TRBJ2-5, with 10 positions matching TRBD2. The CDR3 runs 17 residues. V shed 0 bases and J 4 bases; nucleotides not matched to a gene: 8. Germline V lookup: CDR1 LGHNA, CDR2 YNFKEQ. The CDR3: CASSQDFLAGDGETQYF. The CDR3 DNA sequence: TGTGCCAGCAGCCAAGATTTTCTAGCGGGAGACGGAGAGACCCAGTACTTC.

J is TRBJ1-2 and V is TRBV7-2, with 9 bases fitting TRBD1. CDR3 size: 15 residues. V dropped 6 bases and J dropped 9; count of bases not matched to a gene: 14. Germline V CDR1 and CDR2: SGHTA, FQGNSA. In nucleotides, the CDR3 is TGTGCCAGCAGTGAACGTTTCGGACAGGGGATGAGCTACACCTTC. Its translation: CASSERFGQGMSYTF.

The chain employs TRBV6-5 and TRBJ1-3, with unresolved D. Germline V CDR1 and CDR2: MNHEY, SVGAGI. The CDR3 covers 12 residues. Trimming shortened V by 5 bases and J by 9 bases, and 11 bases separated the two germline ends. CDR3 nucleotides: TGTGCCAGCAGTCTAGAGGCTGCCACCATATATTTT. Protein: CASSLEAATIYF.

This clone appeared a few times. V gene TRBV6-1 combines with J gene TRBJ2-7, with D maybe TRBD2 (7 bases). CDR3 length: 15 residues. The V end was cut by 6 bases, the J end by 0 bases, with 15 bases between. Germline CDR1 MNHNS, CDR2 SASEGT. The CDR3 sequence: CASSLRGGPSYEQYF. The CDR3 DNA sequence: TGTGCCAGCAGCCTCCGCGGGGGCCCCTCCTACGAGCAGTACTTC.

Only a few counts were recorded for this clone. This sequence joins TRBV19 and TRBJ2-7, with 9 bases fitting TRBD2. Germline CDR1 LNHDA, CDR2 SQIVND (reference sequence). The CDR3 extends over 13 amino acids. The V and J ends lost 9 bases and 0 bases, in that order; junction bases with no gene match: 3. DNA for the CDR3: TGTGCCAGGAATAGCGGGAGCTCCTACGAGCAGTACTTC. This codes for CARNSGSSYEQYF.

Regarding this clone: The sample holds other DNA sequences that translate to the same CDR3. The chain is built from TRBV4-3 and TRBJ2-1; 10 bases match TRBD2. The CDR3 is 16 amino acids. After removal of 5 bases from V and 2 bases from J, the junction contained 6 bases not matched to a gene. The germline V gene has CDR1 LGHNA and CDR2 YSLEER. Here the CDR3 DNA reads TGCGCCAGCAGCGAGGGGCTAGCGGGGGCCTACAATGAGCAGTTCTTC. Its protein product is CASSEGLAGAYNEQFF.

For this clone: Within the sample, other DNA sequences also encode this same CDR3. The V call is TRBV19, the J call TRBJ1-2; no definite D call. Between the trimmed V and J ends, which lost 2 bases and 4 bases, there was a span of 8 bases. This CDR3 spans 13 amino acids. Germline values: CDR1 LNHDA, CDR2 SQIVND (reference sequence). The CDR3 is CASSIQASYGYTF. CDR3 in DNA: TGTGCCAGTAGTATACAGGCGTCCTATGGCTACACCTTC.

The J gene is TRBJ1-2, the V gene TRBV7-2; 12 bases agree with TRBD1. Germline trimming cut 5 bases from V and 5 bases from J; bases unmatched to any gene: 9. The CDR3 has 16 residues. Germline assignment: CDR1 SGHTA and CDR2 FQGNSA. The CDR3 DNA follows: TGTGCCAGCAGCCCTACGCCGGGACAGGGGGCATATGGCTACACCTTC. Amino acid sequence: CASSPTPGQGAYGYTF.

The chain recombines TRBV10-3 with TRBJ1-1; maybe TRBD1 (5 bases). This CDR3 has 15 residues. Between the trimmed V and J ends, which lost 2 bases and 4 bases, there was a span of 14 bases. Germline values: CDR1 ENHRY, CDR2 SYGVKD. CDR3 sequence reads: CAISEGASQGTEAFF. Here the CDR3 DNA reads TGTGCCATCAGTGAGGGGGCCAGTCAGGGCACTGAAGCTTTCTTT.

The table lists this clone with a count of one. J is TRBJ2-6 and V is TRBV2, with D perhaps TRBD1 (6 bases). Trimming cost V 6 bases and J 1 base, with 7 bases left between them. The V gene's germline CDR1 is SNHLY and CDR2 FYNNEI. The CDR3 contains 14 residues. Here the CDR3 DNA reads TGTGCCAGCAGCGGGACATCTGGGGCCAACGTCCTGACTTTC. The encoded protein is CASSGTSGANVLTF.